This TCR beta chain comes out of a study of untreated major depressive disorder. Profiling relied on immunoSEQ multiplex PCR, and the TCRdb table lists in-frame clones only, not all of them. The sample lists about 18,000 clones; more than 75% were seen once. Enrichment usually gave approximately 95% pure CD4+ T cells. This receptor was taken from a woman aged 25 to 39 in good health. Sequencing input: CD4+ T cells from PBMCs.

The CDR3 DNA reads as TGTGCCAGCAGTGCCACAGGACTAGCGGGAGTCGAGCAGTACTTC. Amino acids: CASSATGLAGVEQYF. V usage is TRBV25-1 and J usage is TRBJ2-7; TRBD2 aligns across 13 bases. The CDR3 runs 15 residues. CDR1 and CDR2 (germline): MGHDK, SYGVNS. The junction had 6 bases not matched to a gene; V was cut back by 4 bases and J by 6 bases.